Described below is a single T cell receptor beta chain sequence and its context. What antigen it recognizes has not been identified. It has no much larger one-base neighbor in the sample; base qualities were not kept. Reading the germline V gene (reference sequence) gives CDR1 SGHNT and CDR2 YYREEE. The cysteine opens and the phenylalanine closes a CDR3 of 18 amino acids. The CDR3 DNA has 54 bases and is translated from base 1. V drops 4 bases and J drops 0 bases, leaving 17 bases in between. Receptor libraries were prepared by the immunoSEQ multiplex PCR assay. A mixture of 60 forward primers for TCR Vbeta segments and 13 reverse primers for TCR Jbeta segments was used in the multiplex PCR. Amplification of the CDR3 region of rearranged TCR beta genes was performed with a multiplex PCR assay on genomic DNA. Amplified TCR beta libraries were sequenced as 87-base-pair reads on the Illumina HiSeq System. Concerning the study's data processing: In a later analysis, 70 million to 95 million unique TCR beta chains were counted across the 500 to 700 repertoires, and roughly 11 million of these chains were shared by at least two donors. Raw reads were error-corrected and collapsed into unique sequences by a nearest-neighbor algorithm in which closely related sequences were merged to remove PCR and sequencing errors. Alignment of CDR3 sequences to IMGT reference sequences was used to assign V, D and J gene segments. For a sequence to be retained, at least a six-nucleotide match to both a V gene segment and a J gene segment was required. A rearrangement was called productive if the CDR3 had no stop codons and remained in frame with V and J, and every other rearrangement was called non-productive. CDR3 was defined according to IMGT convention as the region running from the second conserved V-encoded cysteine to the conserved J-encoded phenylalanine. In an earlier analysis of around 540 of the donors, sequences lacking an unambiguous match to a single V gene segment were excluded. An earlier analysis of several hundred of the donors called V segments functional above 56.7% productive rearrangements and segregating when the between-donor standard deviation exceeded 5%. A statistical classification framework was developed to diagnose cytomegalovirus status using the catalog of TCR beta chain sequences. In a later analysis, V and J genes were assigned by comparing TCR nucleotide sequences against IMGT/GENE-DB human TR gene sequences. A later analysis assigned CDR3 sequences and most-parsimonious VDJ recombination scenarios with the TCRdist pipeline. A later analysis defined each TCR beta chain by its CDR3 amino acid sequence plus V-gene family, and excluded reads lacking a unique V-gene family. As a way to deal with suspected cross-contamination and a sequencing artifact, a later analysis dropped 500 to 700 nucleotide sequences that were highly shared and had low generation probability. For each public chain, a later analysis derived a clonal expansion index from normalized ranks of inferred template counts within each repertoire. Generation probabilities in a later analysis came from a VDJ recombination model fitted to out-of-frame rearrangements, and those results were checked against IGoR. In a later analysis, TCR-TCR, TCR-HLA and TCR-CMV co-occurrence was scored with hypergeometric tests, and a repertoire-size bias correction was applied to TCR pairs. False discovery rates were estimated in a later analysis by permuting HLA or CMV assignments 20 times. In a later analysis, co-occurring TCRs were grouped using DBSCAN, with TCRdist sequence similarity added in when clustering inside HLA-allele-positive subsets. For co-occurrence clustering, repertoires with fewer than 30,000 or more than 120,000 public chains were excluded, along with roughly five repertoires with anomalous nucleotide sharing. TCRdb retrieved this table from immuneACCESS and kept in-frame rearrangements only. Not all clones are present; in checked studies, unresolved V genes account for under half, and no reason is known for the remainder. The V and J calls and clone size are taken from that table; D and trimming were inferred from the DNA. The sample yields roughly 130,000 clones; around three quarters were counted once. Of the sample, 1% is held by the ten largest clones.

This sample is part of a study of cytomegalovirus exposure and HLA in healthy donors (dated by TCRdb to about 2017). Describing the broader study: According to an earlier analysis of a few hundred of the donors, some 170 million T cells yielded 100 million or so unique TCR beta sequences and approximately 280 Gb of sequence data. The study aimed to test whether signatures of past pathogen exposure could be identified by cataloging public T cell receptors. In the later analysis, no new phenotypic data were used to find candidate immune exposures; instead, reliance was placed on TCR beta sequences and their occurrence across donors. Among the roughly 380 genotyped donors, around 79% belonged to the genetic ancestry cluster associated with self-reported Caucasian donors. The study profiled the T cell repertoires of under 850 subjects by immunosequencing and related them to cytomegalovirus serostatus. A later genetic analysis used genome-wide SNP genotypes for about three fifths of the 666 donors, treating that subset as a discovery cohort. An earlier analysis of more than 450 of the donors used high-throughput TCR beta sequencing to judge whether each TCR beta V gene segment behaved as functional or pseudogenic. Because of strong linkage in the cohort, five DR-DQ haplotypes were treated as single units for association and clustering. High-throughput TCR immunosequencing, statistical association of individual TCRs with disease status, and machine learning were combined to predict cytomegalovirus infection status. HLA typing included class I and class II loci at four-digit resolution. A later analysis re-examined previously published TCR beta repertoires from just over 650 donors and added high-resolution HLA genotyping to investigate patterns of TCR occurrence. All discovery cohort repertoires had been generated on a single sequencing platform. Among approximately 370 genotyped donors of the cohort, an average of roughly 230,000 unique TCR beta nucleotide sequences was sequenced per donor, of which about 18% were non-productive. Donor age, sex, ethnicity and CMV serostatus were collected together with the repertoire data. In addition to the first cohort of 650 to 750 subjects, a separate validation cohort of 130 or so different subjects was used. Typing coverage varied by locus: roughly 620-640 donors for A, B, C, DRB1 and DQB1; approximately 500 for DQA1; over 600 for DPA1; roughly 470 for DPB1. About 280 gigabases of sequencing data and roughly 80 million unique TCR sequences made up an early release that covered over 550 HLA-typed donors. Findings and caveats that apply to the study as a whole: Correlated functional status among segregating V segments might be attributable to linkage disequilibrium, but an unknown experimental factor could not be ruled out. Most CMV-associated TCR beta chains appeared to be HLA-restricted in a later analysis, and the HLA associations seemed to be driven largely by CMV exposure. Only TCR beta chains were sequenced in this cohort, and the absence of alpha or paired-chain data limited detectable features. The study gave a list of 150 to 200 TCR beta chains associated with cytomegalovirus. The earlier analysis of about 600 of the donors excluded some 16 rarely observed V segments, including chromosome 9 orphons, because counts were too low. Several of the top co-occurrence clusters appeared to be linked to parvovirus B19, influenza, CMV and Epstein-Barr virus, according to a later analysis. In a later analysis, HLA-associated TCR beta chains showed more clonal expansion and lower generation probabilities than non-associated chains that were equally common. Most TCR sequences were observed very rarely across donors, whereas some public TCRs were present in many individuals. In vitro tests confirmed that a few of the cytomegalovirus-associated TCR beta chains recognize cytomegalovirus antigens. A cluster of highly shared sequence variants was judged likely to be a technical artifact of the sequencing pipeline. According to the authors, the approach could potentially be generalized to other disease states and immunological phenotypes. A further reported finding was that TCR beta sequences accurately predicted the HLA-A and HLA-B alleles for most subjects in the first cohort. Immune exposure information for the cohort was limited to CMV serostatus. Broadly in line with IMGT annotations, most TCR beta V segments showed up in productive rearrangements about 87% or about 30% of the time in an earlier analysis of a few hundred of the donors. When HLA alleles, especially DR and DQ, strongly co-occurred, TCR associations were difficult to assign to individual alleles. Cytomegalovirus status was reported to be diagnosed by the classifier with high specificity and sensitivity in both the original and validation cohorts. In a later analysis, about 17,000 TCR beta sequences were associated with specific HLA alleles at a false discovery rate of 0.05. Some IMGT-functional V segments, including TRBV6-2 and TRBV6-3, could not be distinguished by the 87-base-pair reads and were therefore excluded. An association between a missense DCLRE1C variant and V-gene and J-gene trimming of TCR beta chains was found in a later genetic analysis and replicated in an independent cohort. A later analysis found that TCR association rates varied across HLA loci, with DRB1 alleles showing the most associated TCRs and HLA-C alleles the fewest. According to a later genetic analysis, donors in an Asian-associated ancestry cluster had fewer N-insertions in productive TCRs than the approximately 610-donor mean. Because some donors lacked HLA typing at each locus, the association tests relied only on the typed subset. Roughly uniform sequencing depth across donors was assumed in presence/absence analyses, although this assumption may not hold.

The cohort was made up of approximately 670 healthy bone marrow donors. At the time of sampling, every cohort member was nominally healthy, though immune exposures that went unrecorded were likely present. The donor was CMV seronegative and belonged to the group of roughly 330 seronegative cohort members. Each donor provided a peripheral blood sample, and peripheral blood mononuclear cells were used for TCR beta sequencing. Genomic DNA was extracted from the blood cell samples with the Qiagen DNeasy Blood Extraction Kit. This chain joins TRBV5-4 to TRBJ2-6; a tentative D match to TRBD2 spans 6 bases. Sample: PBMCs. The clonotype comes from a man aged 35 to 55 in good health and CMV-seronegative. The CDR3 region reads CASSLPGTGDSGANVLTF. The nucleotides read TGTGCCAGCAGCCTGCCCGGGACGGGAGACTCTGGGGCCAACGTCCTGACTTTC.